A single TCR beta chain is shown here with its context. The data were obtained in a study of blood T cell repertoires in COVID-19. Study details: T cells, B-cell-depleted T cells, or PBMCs supplied cDNA or gDNA.

Using immunoSEQ multiplex PCR, the repertoire was profiled, and TCRdb retains in-frame clones only, with some absent. The table has tens of thousands of clones, 80% seen once. The CDR3 loop spans 12 amino acids. V lost 3 bases to trimming and J lost 9 bases, with 9 bases between them. The germline gives CDR1 SGHTA, CDR2 FQGNSA. The clonotype was recovered from a woman aged 80 or over with acute or convalescent COVID-19. The rearrangement uses TRBV7-2 and TRBJ2-1; D call uncertain. Specimen: peripheral blood. DNA for the CDR3: TGTGCCAGCAGCTTCTTATCCGGTGAGCAGTTCTTC. Protein: CASSFLSGEQFF.